This TCR beta chain originates from a study of T-cell memory formation after mild COVID-19. TCRdb passed the 5' RACE reads through MiXCR, listing each CDR3 protein once. The data hold about 430,000 distinct CDR3 sequences, with 24% observed a single time. This clonotype was detected ten times or more. This CDR3 is 14 amino acids long. The germline V gene encodes CDR1 KGHSH and CDR2 LQKENI. The V and J ends lost 3 bases and 1 base respectively, with 9 bases between them. The sequence derives from an adult woman who had mild COVID-19 (a few samples of this study predate the infection). Cell type and time point are not known. The material sequenced was PBMCs or a T cell subset sorted from them (not recorded which). The rearrangement links TRBV18 to TRBJ1-1; D gene ambiguous. This CDR3 reads CASSPIPQNTEAFF. CDR3 coding DNA: TGTGCCAGCTCACCTATCCCCCAGAACACTGAAGCTTTCTTT.